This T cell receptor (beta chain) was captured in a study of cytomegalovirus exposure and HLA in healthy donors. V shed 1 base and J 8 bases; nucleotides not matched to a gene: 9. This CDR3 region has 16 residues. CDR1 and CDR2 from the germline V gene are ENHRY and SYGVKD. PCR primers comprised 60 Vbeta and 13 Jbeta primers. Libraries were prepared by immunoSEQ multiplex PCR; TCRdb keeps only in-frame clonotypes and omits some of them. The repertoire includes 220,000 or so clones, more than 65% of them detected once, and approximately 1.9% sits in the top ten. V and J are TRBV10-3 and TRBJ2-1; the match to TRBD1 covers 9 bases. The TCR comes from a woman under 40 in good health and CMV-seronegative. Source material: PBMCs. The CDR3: CAISEFVGQGLHEQFF. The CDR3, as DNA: TGTGCCATCAGTGAGTTTGTAGGACAGGGGCTACATGAGCAGTTCTTC.